The 32 T cell receptor beta chains listed next were all sequenced from one sample in a study of T cell repertoires in cytomegalovirus infection. These receptors have no identified antigens. TCRdb ran MiXCR on the reads and lists one entry per CDR3 protein. Of approximately 990,000 distinct CDR3 sequences listed, more than 25% were seen once; the top ten hold around 15%. This sample comprised cultured CD8+ T cells from PBMCs, obtained from culture after CMV antigen stimulation. The source is a human donor in good health (CMV status not recorded). Some clones in this sample may be carry-over from other donors' samples.

The chain has TRBV12-5 and TRBJ2-7; no clear D. There are 12 residues in the CDR3. Germline CDR1 reads LGHNT; CDR2 reads FRNRAP. V was pared by 1 base and J by 3 bases, with 4 bases between. The CDR3 protein is CASGLADYEQYF. The CDR3 bases are TGTGCTAGTGGTTTGGCGGACTACGAGCAGTACTTC.

V usage is TRBV6-5 and J usage is TRBJ2-1; the D is unclear. CDR3 length: 16 residues. Trimming removed 6 bases from V and 2 bases from J, with 17 bases in between. Germline values: CDR1 MNHEY, CDR2 SVGAGI. CDR3 sequence: CASSPPAEFPYNEQFF. In DNA, the CDR3 is TGTGCCAGCAGCCCCCCCGCCGAGTTCCCCTACAATGAGCAGTTCTTC.

This clonotype was seen more than once but under ten times. This chain uses TRBV6-4 with TRBJ2-1; tentatively, D is TRBD1 (6 bases). The germline gives CDR1 MRHNA, CDR2 SNTAGT. V gave up 0 bases and J gave up 2 bases, with 20 bases separating them. This CDR3 is built from 19 residues. In DNA, the CDR3 is TGTGCCAGCAGTGACTCCCCAGTTGGGCAGGGGATAACCTACAATGAGCAGTTCTTC. This translates into CASSDSPVGQGITYNEQFF.

The chain has TRBV3-1 and TRBJ2-7; the match to TRBD2 covers 9 bases. Germline CDR1 LGHDT, CDR2 YNNKEL (reference sequence). V shed 2 bases, J shed 4 bases, and the junction held 3 bases outside the gene matches. The CDR3 covers 14 residues. In DNA, the CDR3 is TGTGCCAGCAGCCAAAGTCTAGCGGGGTACGAGCAGTACTTC. This translates into CASSQSLAGYEQYF.

The CDR3 DNA sequence: TGTGCCAGCAGCTTCGGGGCGGGGGAGATTCCGCGAGAGACCCAGTACTTC. Translated, it gives CASSFGAGEIPRETQYF. The chain recombines TRBV13 with TRBJ2-5; 7 bases fit TRBD2. Trimming cost V 3 bases and J 4 bases; bases outside gene matches: 14. Germline V gives CDR1 PRHDT, CDR2 FYEKMQ (reference sequence). The CDR3 has 17 amino acids.

This chain connects TRBV24-1 to TRBJ2-5; D gene unclear. This CDR3 region has 17 residues. The V gene's germline CDR1 is KGHDR and CDR2 SFDVKD. V lost 3 bases to trimming and J lost 2 bases, with 18 bases between them. Here the CDR3 DNA reads TGTGCCACCAGTGATCCCCCGTTGGCAGGCCGACAAGAGACCCAGTACTTC. Protein: CATSDPPLAGRQETQYF.

This clonotype showed up many times. The CDR3 loop is CASSFLRGAFYEQFF. CDR3 nucleotides: TGTGCCAGCAGCTTCTTGCGGGGGGCCTTCTATGAGCAGTTCTTC. The rearrangement links TRBV7-8 to TRBJ2-1, with 8 bases lining up with TRBD2. V trimming: 3 bases; J trimming: 8 bases; junction bases outside the gene matches: 9. The CDR3 spans 15 residues. Looked up from germline, CDR1 is SGHVS and CDR2 is FQNEAQ.

CDR3 sequence (DNA): TGTGCCAGCAGTGAAATACAGGGACCAGATACGCAGTATTTT. Translation gives CASSEIQGPDTQYF. The V and J genes are TRBV2 and TRBJ2-3, with D possibly matching TRBD1 (6 bases). The V gene lost 2 bases and the J gene lost 4 bases, with 10 bases spanning the gap. The CDR3 is made up of 14 amino acids. Germline V gives CDR1 SNHLY, CDR2 FYNNEI.

In the case of this clonotype: This may arise from a read error, as a much more abundant clone is one base away. V usage is TRBV7-2 and J usage is TRBJ2-1, with 7 bases fitting TRBD2. Per the germline V gene, CDR1 is SGHTA and CDR2 is FQGNSA. The CDR3 is 14 amino acids. J was trimmed by 8 bases and V by 7 bases; bases with no gene match: 11. The CDR3 region has the DNA TGTGCCAGCAACCCTCGGGACTACTTCGATGAGCAGTTCTTC. Translation: CASNPRDYFDEQFF.

The rearrangement joins TRBV7-6 to TRBJ2-1, with 11 bases identical to TRBD2. CDR3 length: 15 amino acids. V was clipped by 6 bases and J by 6 bases; unmatched bases: 7. The germline V gene has CDR1 SGHVS and CDR2 FNYEAQ. The CDR3 here is CASRQIAGGFNEQFF. The CDR3 DNA reads TGTGCCAGCAGGCAGATAGCGGGGGGGTTCAATGAGCAGTTCTTC.

This clonotype was picked up a small number of times. V is TRBV27 and J is TRBJ1-6, with D possibly matching TRBD1 (5 bases). The CDR3 loop spans 14 amino acids. Trimming removed 2 bases at V and 6 bases at J, with 8 bases between. From germline, CDR1 is MNHEY and CDR2 SMNVEV (reference sequence). The CDR3 region is CASSLTGFNSPLHF. DNA for the CDR3: TGTGCCAGCAGTTTAACAGGATTTAATTCACCCCTCCACTTT.

This clonotype showed up many times. The CDR3 region is CASSQESPGTVRYSPLHF. The CDR3 nucleotides read TGCGCCAGCAGCCAAGAGTCCCCAGGGACGGTGAGGTATTCACCCCTCCACTTT. The gene calls are TRBV4-1 and TRBJ1-6, with TRBD1 as a possible D gene (5 bases). The V end was cut by 0 bases, the J end by 8 bases, with 20 bases between. The CDR3 has 18 residues. Germline CDR1 is MGHRA and CDR2 is YSYEKL.

Regarding this clonotype: A clone one base away is much larger, so this may be a read error. V is TRBV7-6 and J is TRBJ2-1; 9 nucleotides align to TRBD2. Germline loops: CDR1 SGHVS, CDR2 FNYEAQ. The CDR3 length is 15 residues. For the CDR3, the DNA is TGTGTCAGCAGGGAAATAGCGGGGGCCTACAATGAGCAGTTCTTC. This encodes CVSREIAGAYNEQFF.

This clonotype was picked up many times. V usage is TRBV7-2 and J usage is TRBJ2-3; TRBD1 matches at 10 bases. This CDR3 has 18 amino acids. J was trimmed by 6 bases and V by 5 bases; bases with no gene match: 17. From germline, CDR1 is SGHTA and CDR2 FQGNSA. The CDR3 region is CASSITSFDRGLLDTQYF. DNA for the CDR3: TGTGCCAGCAGCATAACATCATTCGACAGGGGGCTATTGGATACGCAGTATTTT.

V is TRBV19 and J is TRBJ2-7; D is unresolved. With 3 bases removed from V and 1 base from J, the gap between germline ends came to 13 bases. Germline assignment: CDR1 LNHDA and CDR2 SQIVND (reference sequence). The CDR3 runs to 15 residues. DNA of the CDR3: TGTGCCAGTAGTATGAACAGAGGACGGTCCTACGAGCAGTACTTC. Amino acids: CASSMNRGRSYEQYF.

This clonotype was seen more than once but under ten times. This chain links TRBV12-5 with TRBJ1-1; D uncertain. The germline CDR1 and CDR2 sequences are LGHNT and FRNRAP. Trimming cost V 0 bases and J 6 bases, with 11 bases left between them. CDR3 length equals 14 residues. The CDR3 is CASGLVNLGAEAFF. The CDR3 DNA reads TGTGCTAGTGGTTTGGTGAACCTGGGAGCTGAAGCTTTCTTT.

The chain combines TRBV29-1 with TRBJ2-3; D call uncertain. This CDR3 spans 18 amino acids. Germline V gene lookup returns CDR1 SQVTM and CDR2 ANQGSEA. The germline V and J ends were trimmed by 0 bases and 2 bases, with 21 bases remaining between them. The CDR3 region has the DNA TGCAGCGTTGAAGATCTTACGGCGCGACCAGCCAACACAGATACGCAGTATTTT. Residues: CSVEDLTARPANTDTQYF.

This clonotype was counted only a few times. The J gene is TRBJ1-1, the V gene TRBV19, with a tentative D call TRBD1 (6 bases). Germline CDR1 reads LNHDA; CDR2 reads SQIVND (reference sequence). The CDR3 contains 13 residues. The V and J ends lost 7 bases and 5 bases respectively, with 14 bases between them. DNA of the CDR3: TGTGCCAGTACCCCAGGGGTCGTGACTGAAGCTTTCTTT. It encodes CASTPGVVTEAFF.

The chain uses TRBV12-3 or TRBV12-4 and TRBJ2-5; D call uncertain. The CDR3 has 17 amino acids. With 3 bases removed from V and 1 base from J, the gap between germline ends came to 18 bases. In DNA form, the CDR3 reads TGTGCCAGCAGTTTTTATGTGGTGGTCAGAGGCCAAGAGACCCAGTACTTC. Translated: CASSFYVVVRGQETQYF.

The chain is built from TRBV7-3 and TRBJ1-1; D not resolved. The CDR3 length is 14 residues. From germline, CDR1 is SGHTA and CDR2 FQGTGA. Trimming removed 5 bases at V and 4 bases at J, with 14 bases between. For the CDR3, the DNA is TGTGCCAGCAGCCTCAATGTGTGGGCCACTGAAGCTTTCTTT. Translation: CASSLNVWATEAFF.

At least ten counts were recorded for this clonotype. The CDR3 DNA sequence: TGTGCCAGCAGCATGACAGGGGGCTTAAATGAGCAGTTCTTC. This gives the protein CASSMTGGLNEQFF. This rearrangement joins TRBV7-6 to TRBJ2-1; the match to TRBD1 covers 10 bases. From germline, CDR1 is SGHVS and CDR2 FNYEAQ. The CDR3 spans 14 residues. Germline trimming cut 5 bases from V and 7 bases from J; bases unmatched to any gene: 5.

The chain carries TRBV7-6 and TRBJ1-1, with 9 bases that match TRBD1. After removal of 4 bases from V and 5 bases from J, the junction contained 8 bases not matched to a gene. CDR1 is SGHVS, CDR2 FNYEAQ, per germline. This CDR3 is built from 15 residues. DNA of the CDR3: TGTGCCAGCAGCTCAGGACAGGGGATGCGGACTGAAGCTTTCTTT. Translated, it gives CASSSGQGMRTEAFF.

V gene TRBV6-4 combines with J gene TRBJ2-3, with a tentative D call TRBD1 (5 bases). This CDR3 is 15 amino acids long. The V gene's germline CDR1 is MRHNA and CDR2 SNTAGT. V shed 6 bases and J shed 2 bases, with 15 bases lying between them. CDR3 nucleotides: TGTGCCAGCAGCGCGGTAAGGGGCCCCACAGATACGCAGTATTTT. It encodes CASSAVRGPTDTQYF.

This clonotype was counted many times. The V and J genes are TRBV7-2 and TRBJ1-4, with D perhaps TRBD1 (5 bases). Germline CDR1 and CDR2: SGHTA and FQGNSA. Deletions cut 0 bases from V and 5 bases from J, with 10 bases between. CDR3 size: 15 residues. The CDR3, as DNA: TGTGCCAGCAGCTTAGCAGACAGCGCCAATGAAAAACTGTTTTTT. Translated, it gives CASSLADSANEKLFF.

The chain couples TRBV12-3 or TRBV12-4 to TRBJ2-7; the D is unclear. CDR3 length: 12 amino acids. V was clipped by 9 bases and J by 0 bases, with 9 bases between them. CDR3 sequence: CASSDVSYEQYF. The CDR3 bases are TGTGCCAGTAGTGACGTCTCCTACGAGCAGTACTTC.

The gene calls are TRBV27 and TRBJ2-1, with TRBD1 identical over 9 bases. The ends lost 7 bases at V and 4 bases at J; junction bases unmatched: 8. Germline V lookup: CDR1 MNHEY, CDR2 SMNVEV (reference sequence). The CDR3 is 15 amino acids. The CDR3 reads CASKNTGGSYNEQFF. In DNA form, the CDR3 reads TGTGCCAGCAAAAATACAGGGGGCTCGTACAATGAGCAGTTCTTC.

The rearrangement joins TRBV27 to TRBJ2-7; 8 bases fit TRBD1. The junction had 10 bases not matched to a gene; V was cut back by 5 bases and J by 4 bases. The germline gives CDR1 MNHEY, CDR2 SMNVEV (reference sequence). CDR3 size: 15 residues. The CDR3 nucleotides are TGTGCCAGCAGTCCGCGACAGGGGCATTATTACGAGCAGTACGTC. Translated, it gives CASSPRQGHYYEQYV.

This sequence joins TRBV29-1 and TRBJ1-1; maybe TRBD1 (5 bases). Trimming took 5 bases from V and 3 from J, leaving 16 bases between them. Germline values: CDR1 SQVTM, CDR2 ANQGSEA. The CDR3 contains 14 residues. The CDR3 loop reads CSVMGELRHTEAFF. CDR3 DNA sequence: TGCAGCGTTATGGGGGAACTAAGACACACTGAAGCTTTCTTT.

Details on this clonotype: An end of the junction does not agree with germline; a read error may underlie this. V is TRBV5-3 and J is TRBJ2-4; D is unresolved. TRBV5-3 is flagged as an ORF with uncertain function. The CDR3 runs 15 residues. The CDR3 DNA reads TGTGCCAGCAGCTTGGCCAGTAGGGCGCAGGACATTCAGTACTTC. Translated, it gives CASSLASRAQDIQYF.

This clonotype appeared many times. The chain uses TRBV7-9 and TRBJ2-1, with 8 nucleotides matching TRBD2. This CDR3 comprises 16 residues. Trimming cost V 5 bases and J 0 bases; bases outside gene matches: 6. Germline V gene data show CDR1 as SEHNR and CDR2 as FQNEAQ (reference sequence). The CDR3: CASSPLAGSSYNEQFF. The CDR3 bases are TGTGCCAGCAGCCCGTTAGCGGGGAGCTCCTACAATGAGCAGTTCTTC.

This clonotype was observed at least ten times. This chain joins TRBV7-9 and TRBJ2-5; D is possibly TRBD1 (5 bases). The CDR3 length is 14 residues. V dropped 3 bases and J dropped 2 bases, with 10 bases sitting between them. CDR1 is SEHNR and CDR2 is FQNEAQ in the germline V gene (reference sequence). The DNA of the CDR3 is TGTGCCAGCAGCTTCACAGGTTTACAAGAGACCCAGTACTTC. Its translation: CASSFTGLQETQYF.

V usage is TRBV20-1 and J usage is TRBJ2-1, with D hard to call. Trimming left V 6 bases short and J 5 bases short, with 14 bases between. Germline CDR1 and CDR2: DFQATT and SNEGSKA (reference sequence). The CDR3 sequence is 13 residues long. The CDR3 here is CSALIPTDNEQFF. CDR3 in DNA: TGCAGTGCCCTAATACCGACGGACAATGAGCAGTTCTTC.